This TCR beta chain was profiled in a study of tumor and adjacent non-tumor tissue in lung cancer. Study summary: Patients comprised 12 adenocarcinoma, a couple of squamous cell carcinoma and 1 small cell lung cancer. Notes on the study in general: Top 100 clones took a larger repertoire share in normal lung. Tumor tissue had significantly higher TCR diversity than normal lung.

Note on this clonotype: The antigen remains undetermined. One junction end does not reproduce the germline sequence, and a read error may be involved.

This sample's RNA came from whole unsorted tissue. TCRbeta libraries were built with three rounds of nested PCR, modified from ARM-PCR. TCRdb passed the multiplex PCR reads through MiXCR, listing each CDR3 protein once. The sample records about 75,000 distinct CDR3 sequences, around four fifths being singletons. The CDR3 length is 15 residues. Germline V gene data show CDR1 as SGHAT and CDR2 as FQDESV (reference sequence). This chain connects TRBV11-1 to TRBJ2-1, with D perhaps being TRBD1 or TRBD2 (5 bases each). The source of this sequence is a woman between 45 and 65 years old with non-small cell lung cancer. Sample: lung tumor tissue. The CDR3 DNA is TGTGCCAGCAGCCCCGGGGCTAGGGGCGACAATGAACAGTTCTTC. Translated, it gives CASSPGARGDNEQFF.